The TCR beta chain described here comes from a study of CD8 T cells in ankylosing spondylitis. General observations from the study: A motif of several highly homologous TCR beta variants was seen as apparently characteristic of ankylosing spondylitis blood.

This clonotype was observed many times. Its antigen is currently unknown. Germline V CDR1 and CDR2: SEHNR, FQNEAQ (reference sequence). Trimming removed 5 bases from V and 7 bases from J, with 18 bases in between. The CDR3 has 14 amino acids. MiXCR was run by TCRdb on the 5' RACE reads, yielding one entry per CDR3 protein. The repertoire includes around 490,000 distinct CDR3 sequences, roughly 5% of them detected once, and around 3.5% sits in the top ten. This rearrangement joins TRBV7-9 to TRBJ2-7; D remains ambiguous. Sequencing used blood, either unsorted or a sorted T cell fraction (not recorded which). This sequence originates from a male donor with ankylosing spondylitis. CDR3 in DNA: TGTGCCAGCAGCACCCGTTCCACGACCTGGGAGCAGTACTTC. Translated: CASSTRSTTWEQYF.